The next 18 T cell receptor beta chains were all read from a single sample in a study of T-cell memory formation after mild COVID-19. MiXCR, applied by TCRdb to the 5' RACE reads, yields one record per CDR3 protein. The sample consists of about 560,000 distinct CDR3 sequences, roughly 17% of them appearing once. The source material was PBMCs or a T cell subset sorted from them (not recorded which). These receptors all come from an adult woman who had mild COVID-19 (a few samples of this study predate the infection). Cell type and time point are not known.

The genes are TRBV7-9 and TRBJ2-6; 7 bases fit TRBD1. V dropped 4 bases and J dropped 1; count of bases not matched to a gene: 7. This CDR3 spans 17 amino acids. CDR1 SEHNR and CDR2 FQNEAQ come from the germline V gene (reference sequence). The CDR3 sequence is CASSWDLTGSGANVLTF. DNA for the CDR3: TGTGCCAGCAGCTGGGACCTGACAGGGTCTGGGGCCAACGTCCTGACTTTC.

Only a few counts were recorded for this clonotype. DNA of the CDR3: TGCGCCAGCAGCTTGGAAATCGGGGGTGAAGCTTTCTTT. It encodes CASSLEIGGEAFF. V and J are TRBV5-1 and TRBJ1-1; D may be TRBD1 (5 bases). Germline loops: CDR1 SGHRS, CDR2 YFSETQ. The CDR3 contains 13 residues. With 0 bases removed from V and 7 bases from J, the gap between germline ends came to 10 bases. Full variable domain (remainder filled in from reference TRBV5-1 and TRBJ1-1): KAGVTQTPRYLIKTRGQQVTLSCSPISGHRSVSWYQQTPGQGLQFLFEYFSETQRNKGNFPGRFSGRQFSNSRSEMNVSTLELGDSALYLCASSLEIGGEAFFGQGTRLTVV.

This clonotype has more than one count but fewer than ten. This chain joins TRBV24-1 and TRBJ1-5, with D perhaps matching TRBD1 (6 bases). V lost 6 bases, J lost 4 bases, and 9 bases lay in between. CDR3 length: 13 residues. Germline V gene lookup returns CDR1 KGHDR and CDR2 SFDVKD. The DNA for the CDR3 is TGTGCCACCAGTCCGACAGGTAATCAGCCCCAGCATTTT. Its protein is CATSPTGNQPQHF.

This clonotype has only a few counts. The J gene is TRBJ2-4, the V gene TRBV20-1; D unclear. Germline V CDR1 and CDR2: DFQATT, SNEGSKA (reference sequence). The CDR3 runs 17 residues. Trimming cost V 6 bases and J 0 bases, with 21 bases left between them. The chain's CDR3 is CSASAIGSSIAKNIQYF. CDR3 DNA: TGCAGTGCCTCGGCCATAGGAAGCTCTATAGCCAAAAACATTCAGTACTTC.

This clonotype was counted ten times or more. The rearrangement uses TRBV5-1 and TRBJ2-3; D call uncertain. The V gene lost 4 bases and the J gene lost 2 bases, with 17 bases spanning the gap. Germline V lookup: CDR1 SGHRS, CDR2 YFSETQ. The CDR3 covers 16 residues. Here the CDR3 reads CASSRRPLDSTDTQYF. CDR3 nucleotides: TGCGCCAGCAGCCGACGACCCCTAGACTCCACAGATACGCAGTATTTT. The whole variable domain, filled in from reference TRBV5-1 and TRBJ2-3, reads KAGVTQTPRYLIKTRGQQVTLSCSPISGHRSVSWYQQTPGQGLQFLFEYFSETQRNKGNFPGRFSGRQFSNSRSEMNVSTLELGDSALYLCASSRRPLDSTDTQYFGPGTRLTVL.

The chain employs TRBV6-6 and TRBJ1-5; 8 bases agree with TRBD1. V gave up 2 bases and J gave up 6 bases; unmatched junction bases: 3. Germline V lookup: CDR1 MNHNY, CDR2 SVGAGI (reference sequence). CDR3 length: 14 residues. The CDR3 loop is CASSYPGGSQPQHF. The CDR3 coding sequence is TGTGCCAGCAGTTACCCAGGGGGCAGTCAGCCCCAGCATTTT.

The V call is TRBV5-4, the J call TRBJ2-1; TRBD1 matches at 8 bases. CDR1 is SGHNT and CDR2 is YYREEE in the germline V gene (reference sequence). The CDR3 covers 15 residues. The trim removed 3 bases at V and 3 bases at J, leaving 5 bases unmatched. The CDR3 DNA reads TGTGCCAGCAGCTCCTCGACAGGGGTCTACAATGAGCAGTTCTTC. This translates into CASSSSTGVYNEQFF.

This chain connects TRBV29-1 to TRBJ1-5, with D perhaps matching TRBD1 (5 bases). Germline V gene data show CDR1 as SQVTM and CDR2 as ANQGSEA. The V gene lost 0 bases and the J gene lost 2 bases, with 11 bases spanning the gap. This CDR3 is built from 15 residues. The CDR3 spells CSVEEGGVGNQPQHF. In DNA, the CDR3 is TGCAGCGTTGAAGAGGGAGGGGTCGGCAATCAGCCCCAGCATTTT.

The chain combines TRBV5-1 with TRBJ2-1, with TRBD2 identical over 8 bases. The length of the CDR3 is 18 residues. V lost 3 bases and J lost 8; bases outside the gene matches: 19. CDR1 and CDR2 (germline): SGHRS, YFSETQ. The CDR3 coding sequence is TGCGCCAGCAGCTCGAGGACTCCGGGACTAGGCCTTTTTGATGAGCAGTTCTTC. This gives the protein CASSSRTPGLGLFDEQFF.

The CDR3 DNA reads TGCAGTGCAACAGACAGGGTGGAATTGACCTTC. Protein product: CSATDRVELTF. The rearrangement joins TRBV20-1 to TRBJ1-2, with TRBD1 identical over 7 bases. The CDR3 contains 11 residues. J was trimmed by 14 bases and V by 6 bases; bases with no gene match: 12. Germline V gene lookup returns CDR1 DFQATT and CDR2 SNEGSKA (reference sequence).

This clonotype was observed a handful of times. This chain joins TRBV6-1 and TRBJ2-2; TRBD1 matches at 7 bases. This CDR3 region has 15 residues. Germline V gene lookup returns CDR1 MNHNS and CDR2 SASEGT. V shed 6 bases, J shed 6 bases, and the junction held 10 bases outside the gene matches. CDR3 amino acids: CASRRRQGWAGELFF. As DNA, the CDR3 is TGTGCCAGCAGAAGACGACAGGGATGGGCCGGGGAGCTGTTTTTT.

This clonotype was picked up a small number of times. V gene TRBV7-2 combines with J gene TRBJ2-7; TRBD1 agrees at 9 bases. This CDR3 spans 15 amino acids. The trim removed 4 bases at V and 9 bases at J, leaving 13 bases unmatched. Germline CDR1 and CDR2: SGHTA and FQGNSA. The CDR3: CASSSSQGAQTGQYF. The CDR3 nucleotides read TGTGCCAGCAGCTCTTCACAGGGGGCTCAGACGGGGCAGTACTTC.

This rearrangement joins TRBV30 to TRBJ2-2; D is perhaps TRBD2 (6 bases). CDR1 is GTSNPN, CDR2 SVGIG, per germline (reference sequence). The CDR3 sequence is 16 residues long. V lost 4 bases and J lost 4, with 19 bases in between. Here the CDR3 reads CAWTITRLVRTGELFF. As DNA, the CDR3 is TGTGCCTGGACCATCACCCGACTAGTTCGCACCGGGGAGCTGTTTTTT.

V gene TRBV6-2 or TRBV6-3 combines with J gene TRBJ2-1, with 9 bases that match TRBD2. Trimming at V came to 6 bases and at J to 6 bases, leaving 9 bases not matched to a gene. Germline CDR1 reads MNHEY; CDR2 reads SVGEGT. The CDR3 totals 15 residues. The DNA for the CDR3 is TGTGCCAGCAGCCAGACTTGGCGGGAGGGCAATGAGCAGTTCTTC. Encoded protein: CASSQTWREGNEQFF.

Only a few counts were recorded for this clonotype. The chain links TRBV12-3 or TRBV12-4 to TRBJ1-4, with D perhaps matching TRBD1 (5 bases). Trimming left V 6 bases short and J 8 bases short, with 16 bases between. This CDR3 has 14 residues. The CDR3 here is CASSSGARVEKLFF. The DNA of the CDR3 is TGTGCCAGCAGCTCCGGGGCCAGGGTAGAAAAACTGTTTTTT.

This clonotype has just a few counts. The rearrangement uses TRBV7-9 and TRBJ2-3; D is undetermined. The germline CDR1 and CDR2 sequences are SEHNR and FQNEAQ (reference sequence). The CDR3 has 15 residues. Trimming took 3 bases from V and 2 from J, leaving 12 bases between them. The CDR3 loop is CASSFMSSDTDTQYF. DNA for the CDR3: TGTGCCAGCAGCTTTATGAGCTCCGACACAGATACGCAGTATTTT.

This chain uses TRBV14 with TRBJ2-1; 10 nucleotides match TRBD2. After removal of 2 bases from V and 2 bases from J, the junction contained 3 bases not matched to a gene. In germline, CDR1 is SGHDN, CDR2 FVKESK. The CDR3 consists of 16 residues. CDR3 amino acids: CASSQTLAGAYNEQFF. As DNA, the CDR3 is TGTGCCAGCAGCCAAACCCTAGCGGGAGCCTACAATGAGCAGTTCTTC. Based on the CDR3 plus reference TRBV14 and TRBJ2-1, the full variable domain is EAGVTQFPSHSVIEKGQTVTLRCDPISGHDNLYWYRRVMGKEIKFLLHFVKESKQDESGMPNNRFLAERTGGTYSTLKVQPAELEDSGVYFCASSQTLAGAYNEQFFGPGTRLTVL.

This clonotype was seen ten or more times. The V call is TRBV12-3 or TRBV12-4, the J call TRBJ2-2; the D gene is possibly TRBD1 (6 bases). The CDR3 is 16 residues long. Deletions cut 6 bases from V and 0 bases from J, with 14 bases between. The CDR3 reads CASSLQGPPNTGELFF. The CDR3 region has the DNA TGTGCCAGCAGCCTACAGGGACCCCCGAACACCGGGGAGCTGTTTTTT.